This T cell receptor (beta chain) is drawn from a study of blood T cell repertoires in COVID-19. As for the study in general: Researchers got acute and convalescent COVID-19 samples from the United States, Italy and Spain. T cells, B-cell-depleted T cells, or PBMCs supplied cDNA or gDNA.

Original processing methods: For nucleated cells, counts were estimated from reference gene primer amplification. TCRdb's copy holds only in-frame clones and misses some; the assay was immunoSEQ multiplex PCR. D and trimming were read from the DNA, whereas the V and J calls and clone size are those reported in that table. The repertoire holds nearly 250,000 clones, with over 75% as singletons. Participants had their cohort set by participant-reported clinical history. The CDR3 runs 13 residues. Between the trimmed V and J ends, which lost 3 bases and 5 bases, there was a span of 7 bases. Germline V gives CDR1 SGHTA, CDR2 FQGNSA.

V is TRBV7-2 and J is TRBJ1-4; unclear D gene. Sequencing was carried out using PBMCs or T cells enriched from blood (not recorded which). This receptor was obtained from a woman in her fifties or sixties with acute COVID-19. Here the CDR3 DNA reads TGTGCCAGCAGCTTCGGGAGCAATGAAAAACTGTTTTTT. It translates to CASSFGSNEKLFF.